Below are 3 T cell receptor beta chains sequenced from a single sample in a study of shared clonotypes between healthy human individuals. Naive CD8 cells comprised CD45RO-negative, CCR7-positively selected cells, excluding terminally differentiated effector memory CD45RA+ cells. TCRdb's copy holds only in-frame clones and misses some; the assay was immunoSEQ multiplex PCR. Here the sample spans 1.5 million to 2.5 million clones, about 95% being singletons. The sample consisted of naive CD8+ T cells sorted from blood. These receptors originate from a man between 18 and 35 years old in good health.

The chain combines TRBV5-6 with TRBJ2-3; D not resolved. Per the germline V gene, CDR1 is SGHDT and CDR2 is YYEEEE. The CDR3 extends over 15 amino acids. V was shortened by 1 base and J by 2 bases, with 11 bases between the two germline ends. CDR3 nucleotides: TGTGCCAGCAGCTTGAATGCGGATAACACAGATACGCAGTATTTT. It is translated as CASSLNADNTDTQYF.

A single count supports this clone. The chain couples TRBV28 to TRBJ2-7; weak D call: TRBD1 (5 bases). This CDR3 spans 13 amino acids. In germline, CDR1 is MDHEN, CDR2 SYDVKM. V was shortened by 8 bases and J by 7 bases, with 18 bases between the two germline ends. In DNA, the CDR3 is TGTGCCAGCGAGTCCCTAGGGGAAGCTGAGCAGTACTTC. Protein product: CASESLGEAEQYF.

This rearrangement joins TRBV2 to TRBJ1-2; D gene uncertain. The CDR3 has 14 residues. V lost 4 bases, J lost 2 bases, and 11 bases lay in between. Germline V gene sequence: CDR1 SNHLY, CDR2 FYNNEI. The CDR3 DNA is TGTGCCAGCAGTGTTCGGGGTTTCAACTATGGCTACACCTTC. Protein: CASSVRGFNYGYTF.